Below, 15 T cell receptor beta chains from the same sample are listed, as sequenced in a study of CD8 T cells in Susac syndrome. RNA in amounts of roughly 0.5 to 1 ug was reverse transcribed with random hexamers. TCRdb recomputed calls from the immunoSEQ multiplex PCR reads with MiXCR, one row per CDR3 protein. The sample consists of roughly 110,000 distinct CDR3 sequences, 92% of them appearing once. The sample comprised CD4+ T cells from PBMCs. The receptors stem from a human donor in good health.

The rearrangement links TRBV19 to TRBJ2-3; 9 nucleotides agree with TRBD1. V shed 9 bases and J 5 bases; nucleotides not matched to a gene: 9. The CDR3 has 14 amino acids. CDR1 and CDR2 (germline): LNHDA, SQIVND (reference sequence). DNA of the CDR3: TGTGCCAGCCGCCGGGGGACAGGGCAAGATACGCAGTATTTT. Protein: CASRRGTGQDTQYF.

V usage is TRBV7-9 and J usage is TRBJ2-7; no firm D call. Trimming shortened V by 3 bases and J by 6 bases, and 9 bases separated the two germline ends. The germline CDR1 and CDR2 sequences are SEHNR and FQNEAQ (reference sequence). This CDR3 has 12 residues. The CDR3, as DNA: TGTGCCAGCAGCTTTAGGGTGGGCGAGCAGTACTTC. Encoded protein: CASSFRVGEQYF.

The rearrangement uses TRBV5-1 and TRBJ2-5; 11 nucleotides agree with TRBD2. The germline gives CDR1 SGHRS, CDR2 YFSETQ. This CDR3 spans 16 amino acids. V lost 2 bases, J lost 1 base, and 4 bases stayed unmatched. The CDR3 reads CASSLGTSGAQETQYF. CDR3 nucleotide sequence: TGCGCCAGCAGCTTAGGGACTAGCGGAGCCCAAGAGACCCAGTACTTC.

The gene calls are TRBV12-3 or TRBV12-4 and TRBJ1-1; no clear D. This CDR3 is built from 14 residues. The germline V and J ends were trimmed by 2 bases and 2 bases, with 9 bases remaining between them. The CDR3 region has the DNA TGTGCCAGCAGTTTAAGAGACCGAAACACTGAAGCTTTCTTT. Its protein product is CASSLRDRNTEAFF.

The gene calls are TRBV20-1 and TRBJ2-7, with 7 positions matching TRBD1. Looked up from germline, CDR1 is DFQATT and CDR2 is SNEGSKA (reference sequence). CDR3 length equals 15 residues. V shed 3 bases, J shed 4 bases, and the junction held 12 bases outside the gene matches. For the CDR3, the DNA is TGCAGTGCTAGTACAGGGGCCCTGATCTCTTACGAGCAGTACTTC. Translating gives CSASTGALISYEQYF.

The chain joins TRBV20-1 to TRBJ1-3; D uncertain. CDR1 and CDR2 from the germline V gene are DFQATT and SNEGSKA (reference sequence). The CDR3 is 15 amino acids. V gave up 5 bases and J gave up 0 bases, with 14 bases separating them. In nucleotides, the CDR3 is TGCAGTGCTCCGAACGAGGGCTTCTCTGGAAACACCATATATTTT. Its protein is CSAPNEGFSGNTIYF.

The V gene is TRBV5-1, the J gene TRBJ2-3, with TRBD2 identical over 12 bases. The V segment lost 8 bases and the J segment 5 bases; nucleotides outside the gene matches: 6. Germline CDR1 SGHRS, CDR2 YFSETQ. The CDR3 sequence is 14 residues long. CDR3 protein: CASRLAGAEDTQYF. As DNA, the CDR3 is TGCGCCAGTCGACTAGCGGGAGCGGAAGATACGCAGTATTTT.

This chain uses TRBV4-3 with TRBJ2-5, with D perhaps matching TRBD2 (5 bases). The germline gives CDR1 LGHNA, CDR2 YSLEER. V was pared by 4 bases and J by 0 bases, with 18 bases between. The CDR3 extends over 17 amino acids. The CDR3 DNA is TGCGCCAGCAGCCCGAGGGTTGGGATACCGTACCAAGAGACCCAGTACTTC. Its protein is CASSPRVGIPYQETQYF.

The chain uses TRBV7-9 and TRBJ2-7; the D gene could be TRBD1 or TRBD2 (5 bases each). CDR1 is SEHNR, CDR2 FQNEAQ, per germline (reference sequence). Trimming shortened V by 5 bases and J by 5 bases, and 16 bases separated the two germline ends. CDR3 length: 14 residues. The CDR3 DNA reads as TGTGCCAGCAGCCGGCCGGAAGGGACCCACGAGCAGTACTTC. It encodes CASSRPEGTHEQYF.

As DNA, the CDR3 is TGCAGCGTTGTAGGGGAAGGAGACTATGGCTACACCTTC. It yields the protein CSVVGEGDYGYTF. V and J are TRBV29-1 and TRBJ1-2; a weak D match, TRBD1 (5 bases). The CDR3 spans 13 residues. V dropped 4 bases and J dropped 3 bases, with 12 bases sitting between them. Germline values: CDR1 SQVTM, CDR2 ANQGSEA.

The chain carries TRBV7-6 and TRBJ2-7; D is unclear. V was cut by 2 bases and J by 3 bases, with 11 bases left in between. CDR1 and CDR2 (germline): SGHVS, FNYEAQ. CDR3 length equals 14 residues. CDR3 nucleotide sequence: TGTGCCAGCAGCTTAAACGAAAATAACTACGAGCAGTACTTC. The encoded protein is CASSLNENNYEQYF.

The chain employs TRBV7-2 and TRBJ1-1; unclear D gene. The CDR3 totals 13 residues. Trimming took 3 bases from V and 6 from J, leaving 11 bases between them. CDR1 is SGHTA and CDR2 is FQGNSA in the germline V gene. The DNA for the CDR3 is TGTGCCAGCAGCTTCTTAGAATCGGCTGAAGCTTTCTTT. Its translation is CASSFLESAEAFF.

The genes are TRBV20-1 and TRBJ2-3; D perhaps matches TRBD1 (5 bases). Germline-derived CDR1 and CDR2 are DFQATT and SNEGSKA (reference sequence). The CDR3 contains 14 residues. Trimming removed 3 bases from V and 1 base from J, with 11 bases in between. CDR3 DNA: TGCAGTGCTAGCGCCAGGGCCCGCACAGATACGCAGTATTTT. It is translated as CSASARARTDTQYF.

The J gene is TRBJ2-5, the V gene TRBV7-2; D ambiguous. The CDR3 totals 15 residues. Trimming removed 5 bases at V and 7 bases at J, with 20 bases between. Looked up from germline, CDR1 is SGHTA and CDR2 is FQGNSA. CDR3: CASSPRPPQIVTQYF. Written as DNA, the CDR3 is TGTGCCAGCAGCCCTCGACCTCCCCAAATAGTGACCCAGTACTTC.

As regards this clonotype: One junction end disagrees with the germline gene, perhaps due to a read error. The chain couples TRBV7-9 to TRBJ2-5; 9 bases are a match to TRBD2. Looked up from germline, CDR1 is SEHNR and CDR2 is FQNEAQ (reference sequence). The CDR3 is 14 amino acids. The CDR3 nucleotides read TGTGCCATCAGCTCGCGGGGGGGCCAAGAGACCCAGTACTTC. It codes for CAISSRGGQETQYF.